This T cell receptor (beta chain) was captured by sequencing in a study of tumor-infiltrating lymphocytes in primary liver carcinoma. Turning to the study itself: Ages ranged from 30 to 69, with HCC or mixed HCC-cholangiocarcinoma. Tumor staging was T1-T3 N0M0; sizes spanned roughly 4.2 to 10 cm across. The study obtained roughly 3.5 to 8 million productive TCRbeta reads per sample, similar across tissue types.

With roughly 500 ng total RNA as template and a constant-region primer, TCR beta cDNA was made. Libraries covering TCR beta were generated through three nested multiplex PCR rounds (using a slightly modified ARM-PCR). The opening two PCR rounds, around 9 cycles each, paired TRBV1-TRBV30 forward primers with a C-beta reverse primer. TCRdb reprocessed the multiplex PCR reads via MiXCR and lists one record per CDR3 protein. The sample has 99,000 or so distinct CDR3 sequences; approximately 80% are singletons. In germline, CDR1 is SEHNR, CDR2 FQNEAQ (reference sequence). The CDR3 consists of 15 residues. For this clonotype: At one boundary the junction diverges from the germline segment, which might be a read error.

The source material, about 20-30 mg of unsorted bulk tissue, was used to co-extract RNA and DNA. The source material was liver tumor tissue from sampling region 3. Subset indicated: tumor region T3, left-lateral pole. The V call is TRBV7-9, the J call TRBJ2-1; a possible D gene is TRBD1 (5 bases). The sequence derives from a man aged 35 to 55 with primary liver carcinoma and hepatitis B virus infection. The CDR3 DNA sequence: TGTGCCAGTACTGACAGTTTATCAGAAAACAATGTGCAGTTCTTC. It translates to CASTDSLSENNVQFF.